This TCR beta chain comes out of a study of prognosis after radiotherapy for stage I lung cancer. Looking at the study overall: No patients got concurrent therapy with stereotactic body radiotherapy.

CDR1 LNHNV and CDR2 YYDKDF come from the germline V gene (reference sequence). This CDR3 region has 15 residues. Deletions cut 4 bases from V and 0 bases from J, with 11 bases between. This clonotype came up many times. Patients were uniformly node-negative by CT and PET/CT and had received no prior chemotherapy or radiotherapy, with no other malignancies. Researchers took around 6 milliliters of peripheral blood at each of two time points. Genomic DNA yielded TCR beta CDR3, amplified by two-round multiplex PCR. During first-round PCR, primers specific to each TRBV and TRBJ gene were used. From the multiplex PCR reads, TCRdb called clonotypes with MiXCR, one entry per CDR3 protein. The sample lists roughly 14,000 distinct CDR3 sequences, around 30% occurring once.

This receptor was identified in a donor over 45 with non-small cell lung cancer. Sequenced material: PBMCs, taken before or after stereotactic body radiation therapy (not recorded which). This chain uses TRBV15 with TRBJ2-3; D perhaps matches TRBD1 (6 bases). The CDR3 sequence: CATSTQGESTDTQYF. Written as DNA, the CDR3 is TGTGCCACCAGCACACAGGGAGAGAGCACAGATACGCAGTATTTT.